The present T cell receptor (beta chain) was sequenced within a study of blood T cells in healthy people across ages. Looked up from germline, CDR1 is DFQATT and CDR2 is SNEGSKA (reference sequence). This CDR3 spans 14 amino acids. Study-level points and caveats: Total diversity from one million sequenced T cells was likely underestimated.

A note on this clonotype: What it binds is unknown. The junction does not match germline at one end; this may be a read error.

Isolated per sample were at least 6 million PBMCs. Sample-barcoded 5' priming and a J-beta primer mix drove a second PCR of about 7 to 12 cycles. Tags on each cDNA molecule came from a template-switch adaptor with 12 random nucleotides. MiXCR was run by TCRdb on the 5' RACE reads, yielding one entry per CDR3 protein. The data show hundreds of thousands of distinct CDR3 sequences, roughly 31% seen once. The clonotype was recovered from a woman older than 75 in good health. The sample consisted of blood. The rearrangement links TRBV20-1 to TRBJ1-5; the D is unclear. CDR3 in amino acids: CSAIHEVGGQPQHF. CDR3 nucleotide sequence: TGCAGCGCTATCCACGAGGTAGGAGGTCAGCCCCAGCATTTT.